Presented here are 15 T cell receptor beta chains from one specimen sequenced in a study of T cell clonotyping in hematopoietic cell transplantation. Measured with immunoSEQ multiplex PCR; TCRdb has only the in-frame clones, and not every one. The sample has around 8,300 clones, roughly 66% seen once; the top ten hold 20% to 25%. Sequencing was performed on peripheral blood mononuclear cells, taken 100 days after allogeneic stem cell transplant. These receptors were obtained from a male patient between 60 and 69 years old who had an allogeneic stem cell transplant from an unrelated donor, so the T cells may come from the graft donor. Some clones in this sample may be carry-over from other donors' samples.

Relative to its sample, this clone is medium-sized. The chain couples TRBV14 to TRBJ2-7; D tentatively fits TRBD1 or TRBD2 (5 bases each). This CDR3 has 12 residues. Germline CDR1 reads SGHDN; CDR2 reads FVKESK. The V gene lost 8 bases and the J gene lost 2 bases, with 10 bases spanning the gap. The CDR3 DNA is TGTGCCAGCGGGGACGGAGCCTACGAGCAGTACTTC. As protein: CASGDGAYEQYF.

The rearrangement uses TRBV19 and TRBJ1-5; the D is unclear. V lost 7 bases to trimming and J lost 3 bases, with 13 bases between them. The CDR3 sequence is 14 residues long. Germline V CDR1 and CDR2: LNHDA, SQIVND (reference sequence). The CDR3 region has the DNA TGTGCCAGTAAAATCGGCGGAATCAATCAGCCCCAGCATTTT. It is translated as CASKIGGINQPQHF.

The V gene is TRBV23-1, the J gene TRBJ2-7; TRBD2 is a possible D gene (6 bases). TRBV23-1 belongs to the ORF category, with a function that is uncertain. The V end lost 6 bases, the J end lost 0 bases, and 15 bases lay between the germline ends. This CDR3 has 15 residues. CDR3 sequence (DNA): TGCGCCAGCAGACAGCCCGGGGGTGCCTCCTACGAGCAGTACTTC. This encodes CASRQPGGASYEQYF.

CDR3 sequence: CAWSQTGEYGYTF. The CDR3 nucleotides read TGTGCCTGGAGTCAAACGGGGGAGTATGGCTACACCTTC. The chain employs TRBV30 and TRBJ1-2; TRBD1 might be the D (5 bases). There are 13 residues in the CDR3. The V end lost 2 bases, the J end lost 5 bases, and 12 bases lay between the germline ends. CDR1 is GTSNPN and CDR2 is SVGIG in the germline V gene (reference sequence).

This chain connects TRBV7-9 to TRBJ2-7, with 10 bases aligning to TRBD2. J lost 5 bases, V lost 4 bases, and 14 bases had no gene match. The CDR3 covers 17 residues. CDR1 is SEHNR and CDR2 is FQNEAQ in the germline V gene (reference sequence). This chain's CDR3 is CASSSSSGTSDGNEQYF. CDR3 sequence (DNA): TGTGCCAGCAGCTCTAGTTCCGGGACTAGCGACGGAAACGAGCAGTACTTC.

The V gene is TRBV10-3, the J gene TRBJ1-2; TRBD1 is a possible D gene (5 bases). This CDR3 has 16 residues. V lost 2 bases to trimming and J lost 3 bases, with 16 bases between them. Looked up from germline, CDR1 is ENHRY and CDR2 is SYGVKD. CDR3 sequence: CAISEHGGGVDYGYTF. The CDR3 bases are TGTGCCATCAGTGAGCATGGGGGGGGTGTGGACTATGGCTACACCTTC.

The chain employs TRBV25-1 and TRBJ1-1, with D possibly matching TRBD1 (5 bases). The CDR3 contains 12 residues. Per the germline V gene, CDR1 is MGHDK and CDR2 is SYGVNS. V lost 5 bases and J 4 bases, leaving 8 bases between the germline ends. Here the CDR3 DNA reads TGTGCCAGCAGTACCAGGGCCACTGAAGCTTTCTTT. This translates into CASSTRATEAFF.

The sample holds a few counts of this clone. Here the CDR3 reads CASSRQDGREELFF. CDR3 DNA sequence: TGCGCCAGCAGTCGTCAGGACGGACGAGAGGAGCTGTTTTTT. V usage is TRBV10-1 and J usage is TRBJ2-2; no clear D gene. The germline CDR1 and CDR2 sequences are WNHNN and SYGVQD (reference sequence). The CDR3 covers 14 residues. V was pared by 5 bases and J by 10 bases, with 17 bases between.

The V gene is TRBV6-1, the J gene TRBJ2-7; D may be TRBD1 (6 bases). Per germline, CDR1 MNHNS and CDR2 SASEGT. V lost 6 bases and J lost 2, with 11 bases in between. This CDR3 comprises 13 residues. The chain's CDR3 is CASRAGTPYEQYF. CDR3 sequence (DNA): TGTGCCAGCAGGGCAGGGACACCCTACGAGCAGTACTTC.

This clone was counted a few times. The V and J genes are TRBV4-1 and TRBJ1-3; possibly TRBD1 for D (5 bases). The V gene lost 1 base and the J gene lost 4 bases, with 11 bases spanning the gap. The CDR3 spans 15 residues. CDR1 is MGHRA and CDR2 is YSYEKL in the germline V gene. The chain's CDR3 is CASSQVQGIGNTIYF. The CDR3 coding sequence is TGCGCCAGCAGCCAAGTCCAGGGAATCGGAAACACCATATATTTT.

The rearrangement links TRBV9 to TRBJ1-1; 8 positions match TRBD1. From germline, CDR1 is SGDLS and CDR2 YYNGEE. Germline trimming cut 4 bases from V and 3 bases from J; bases unmatched to any gene: 5. The CDR3 length is 14 residues. For the CDR3, the DNA is TGTGCCAGCAGCATACAGACAGGGGACACTGAAGCTTTCTTT. Its translation: CASSIQTGDTEAFF.

The chain couples TRBV27 to TRBJ2-3; 7 bases match TRBD1. The CDR3 contains 14 residues. Unmatched junction bases numbered 4, after V lost 7 bases and J lost 0 bases. The germline V gene encodes CDR1 MNHEY and CDR2 SMNVEV (reference sequence). CDR3 protein: CASKTGQSTDTQYF. The CDR3 nucleotides read TGTGCCAGCAAGACGGGACAGAGCACAGATACGCAGTATTTT.

CDR3 coding DNA: TGCGCCAGCAGCCCCTGGGGACAGGAAGGCCGCGAGCAGTACTTC. This codes for CASSPWGQEGREQYF. The chain has TRBV5-1 and TRBJ2-7, with 8 bases matching TRBD1. After removal of 4 bases from V and 6 bases from J, the junction contained 12 bases not matched to a gene. The CDR3 totals 15 residues. Germline-derived CDR1 and CDR2 are SGHRS and YFSETQ. The whole variable domain, remainder taken from reference TRBV5-1 and TRBJ2-7, is KAGVTQTPRYLIKTRGQQVTLSCSPISGHRSVSWYQQTPGQGLQFLFEYFSETQRNKGNFPGRFSGRQFSNSRSEMNVSTLELGDSALYLCASSPWGQEGREQYFGPGTRLTVT.

The chain employs TRBV5-8 and TRBJ1-5; D is ambiguous. Germline lookup yields CDR1 SGHTS and CDR2 YDEGEE. V was clipped by 2 bases and J by 3 bases, with 6 bases between them. The CDR3 is made up of 13 amino acids. The CDR3 region is CASSFGLNQPQHF. Here the CDR3 DNA reads TGTGCCAGCAGCTTTGGCCTCAATCAGCCCCAGCATTTT.

The CDR3 reads CASSPRTEGEQYF. CDR3 sequence (DNA): TGTGCCAGCAGCCCCCGGACAGAAGGCGAGCAGTACTTC. The genes are TRBV2 and TRBJ2-7; a weak D match, TRBD1 (6 bases). V lost 6 bases to trimming and J lost 6 bases, with 15 bases between them. Germline V CDR1 and CDR2: SNHLY, FYNNEI. The CDR3 length is 13 residues.